Below, one T cell receptor beta chain is given with its context. The target of this receptor is not known. It has no much larger one-base neighbor in the sample; base qualities were not kept. Participants in the prospective study were aged 18 to 89 years, lived in 20 to 30 United States geographic areas, and enrolled through a virtual design. To assign participants to cohorts, the prospective study relied on clinical history that participants themselves reported in a screening survey and a study questionnaire. Recovered participants in ImmuneRACE Cohort 3 were defined by two consecutive negative NP/OP PCR tests, clearance by a healthcare professional, or resolution of symptoms. Each participant in the prospective study had whole blood, serum and a nasopharyngeal or oropharyngeal swab collected by mobile phlebotomists. Participants in the prospective study had the option to provide additional blood draws and questionnaires over a roughly 2-month period. Blood samples from the prospective study were shipped frozen or at room temperature prior to DNA extraction.

TCRbeta CDR3 regions were amplified from genomic DNA using the immunoSEQ Assay, a bias-controlled multiplex PCR. Processing in the source paper ran as follows. The number of nucleated cells in each sample was estimated by amplification of reference gene primers within the assay. To quantify the absolute abundance of each unique TCRbeta CDR3 rearrangement, sequence reads were collapsed and filtered. For each sample, productive Simpson clonality was calculated as the square root of Simpson's diversity index across productive rearrangements. The source is immuneACCESS, and TCRdb retained only in-frame sequences with V and J called. Part of the clones is not carried over; for the studies checked, unresolved V genes explain less than half of this, and the remainder is unexplained. D and trimming come from the DNA, and the V and J calls and clone size come from that table. In all, the sample holds just over 350,000 clones, and about 90% of those were seen once. The ten largest make up under 3% of the sample.

The data belong to a study of blood T cell repertoires in COVID-19 (dated by TCRdb to 2020 to 2021). About the full investigation: Samples from collaborators originated in the United States, Italy and Spain and spanned both the acute and convalescent phases of COVID-19. The prospective study material was composed of cDNA or gDNA derived from T cells, B-cell-depleted T cells, or PBMCs. Deeply sampled blood TCRbeta repertoires from subjects exposed to, actively infected with, or recovered from COVID-19 were included in the dataset. The repertoires were released in a freely available public database meant as a resource for research on the immune response to SARS-CoV-2. The samples were drawn from the first 160 participants of the ongoing ImmuneRACE study and from roughly 1,300 subjects provided by 6 global collaborators. A de-identified subject ID, COVID-19 status, age in years and sex were almost always included in the sample metadata. Where available, HLA class I and class II types were taken from metadata supplied by the sample provider and were not determined by assay-based typing. Summary of the overall study and its limitations: The amount of clinical and demographic metadata varied by source and participant and was provided uncurated.

Reading the germline V gene gives CDR1 SGHAT and CDR2 FQNNGV. Measured from the cysteine to the phenylalanine, the CDR3 is 15 residues long. Here the CDR3 DNA is all that survives: 45 bases in frame from base 1. Trimming leaves V shorter by 4 bases and J shorter by 2 bases, with the junction holding 8 bases beyond the gene matches. The source is a woman aged 30 to 39 who had recovered from COVID-19. Sequenced sample: PBMCs or T cells enriched from blood (not recorded which). Here the chain combines TRBV11-2 and TRBJ2-7, and TRBD1 aligns with 7 junction nucleotides. CDR3 region: CASSSRQGSAYEQYF. The nucleotide sequence reads as follows: TGTGCCAGCAGCTCAAGACAGGGCAGCGCCTACGAGCAGTACTTC.